The rows below give T cell receptor beta chains drawn from one sample of a study of T cell responses to AZD1222 COVID-19 vaccine. The data were produced by immunoSEQ multiplex PCR, yet TCRdb's version contains in-frame clones alone and is incomplete. The sample comprises roughly 49,000 clones, approximately 80% of which are singletons, and 20% rests with the top ten. This sample comprised peripheral blood, obtained on day 0 of MenACWY control vaccination. The receptors were gathered from an adult in good health. Each CDR3 is given with its conserved first and last residue. D genes are given only for firm matches. Size is stated for part of the rows, as once, few or many counts, or as a class when the clone is expanded.

J gene: TRBJ2-5; clone size: .; D gene: .; V gene: TRBV19; CDR3 DNA: TGTGCCAGTAGTATGCAGGGACCCCAAGAGACCCAGTACTTC; CDR3 protein: CASSMQGPQETQYF
J gene: TRBJ1-2; clone size: .; D gene: .; V gene: TRBV6-6; CDR3 DNA: TGTGCCAGCAGTTTCTCGGACAGTAATGGCTACACCTTC; CDR3 protein: CASSFSDSNGYTF
J gene: TRBJ2-1; clone size: .; D gene: .; V gene: TRBV5-1; CDR3 DNA: TGCGCCAGCAGCCTGGGGACCATCGGGGATGAGCAGTTCTTC; CDR3 protein: CASSLGTIGDEQFF
J gene: TRBJ1-2; clone size: .; D gene: TRBD1; V gene: TRBV18; CDR3 DNA: TGTGCCAGCTCACGGCAGGGGGCAGCGGATGGCTACACCTTC; CDR3 protein: CASSRQGAADGYTF
J gene: TRBJ2-2; clone size: .; D gene: .; V gene: TRBV21-1; CDR3 DNA: TGTGCCAGCAGCAAGGCAAAGGGAACAGGGACGGGACACCCAAAATGGAACACCGGGGAGCTGTTTTTT; CDR3 protein: CASSKAKGTGTGHPKWNTGELFF
J gene: TRBJ2-5; clone size: .; D gene: TRBD2; V gene: TRBV28; CDR3 DNA: TGTGCCAGCAGTTTGCTCCGGCTAGCGGGTTACCAAGAGACCCAGTACTTC; CDR3 protein: CASSLLRLAGYQETQYF
J gene: TRBJ1-2; clone size: .; D gene: .; V gene: TRBV7-8; CDR3 DNA: TGTGCCAGCAGCTTAGGTCAGGGCTCCTATGGCTACACCTTC; CDR3 protein: CASSLGQGSYGYTF
J gene: TRBJ2-2; clone size: .; D gene: .; V gene: TRBV7-2; CDR3 DNA: TGTGCCAGCAGCCCCGGGGGTGGTTCGGGCACCGGGGAGCTGTTTTTT; CDR3 protein: CASSPGGGSGTGELFF
J gene: TRBJ1-5; clone size: .; D gene: .; V gene: TRBV10-3; CDR3 DNA: TGTGCCATCAGTGAGTCGACGGGGGCCGGTCAGCCCCAGCATTTT; CDR3 protein: CAISESTGAGQPQHF
J gene: TRBJ1-4; clone size: .; D gene: .; V gene: TRBV7-9; CDR3 DNA: TGTGCCAGCAGCTTAGCGATTTCCGGGGCAGAACCTTTAGTTTTT; CDR3 protein: CASSLAISGAEPLVF
J gene: TRBJ2-7; clone size: few; D gene: .; V gene: TRBV27; CDR3 DNA: TGTGCCAGCCGCCCGGAGAGCTCCTACGAGCAGTACTTC; CDR3 protein: CASRPESSYEQYF
J gene: TRBJ2-1; clone size: .; D gene: .; V gene: TRBV11-2; CDR3 DNA: TGTGCCAGCATCTTGGAGGGACAGCCAACTTACAATGAGCAGTTCTTC; CDR3 protein: CASILEGQPTYNEQFF
J gene: TRBJ1-1; clone size: .; D gene: .; V gene: TRBV4-1; CDR3 DNA: TGCGCCAGCAGCCAAGGAACCTACGGGAAAGAAGCTTTCTTT; CDR3 protein: CASSQGTYGKEAFF
J gene: TRBJ1-3; clone size: .; D gene: TRBD1; V gene: TRBV9; CDR3 DNA: TGTGCCAGCAGCCCACAGGACAGGGCGGTTGATGGAAACACCATATATTTT; CDR3 protein: CASSPQDRAVDGNTIYF
J gene: TRBJ1-3; clone size: .; D gene: TRBD1; V gene: TRBV3-1/TRBV3-2; CDR3 DNA: TGTGCCAGCAGCCAAGACAGGGGGATAAGTGGAAACACCATATATTTT; CDR3 protein: CASSQDRGISGNTIYF